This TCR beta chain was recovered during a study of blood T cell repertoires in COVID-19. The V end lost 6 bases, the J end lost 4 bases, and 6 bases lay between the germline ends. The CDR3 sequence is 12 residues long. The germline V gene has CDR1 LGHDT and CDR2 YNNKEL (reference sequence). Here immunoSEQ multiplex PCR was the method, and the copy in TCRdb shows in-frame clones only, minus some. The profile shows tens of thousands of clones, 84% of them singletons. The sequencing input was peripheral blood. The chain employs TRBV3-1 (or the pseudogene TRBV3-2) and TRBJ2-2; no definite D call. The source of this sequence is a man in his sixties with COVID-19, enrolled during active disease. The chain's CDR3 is CASRLVTGELFF. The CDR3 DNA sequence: TGTGCCAGCAGACTTGTCACCGGGGAGCTGTTTTTT.